One sample yielded the 9 T cell receptor beta chains listed below, sequenced in a study of cytomegalovirus exposure and HLA in healthy donors. The PCR contained 60 Vbeta and 13 Jbeta primers. The protocol was immunoSEQ multiplex PCR, while the TCRdb copy is restricted to in-frame clones and leaves out a portion. The table lists 150,000 to 200,000 clones, 84% of them singletons. The sequencing sample was made of PBMCs. The receptors here all came from a girl aged 5 to 17 in good health and CMV-seropositive.

The chain uses TRBV5-1 and TRBJ1-1; no clear D. This CDR3 is built from 14 residues. Trimming shortened V by 0 bases and J by 4 bases, and 10 bases separated the two germline ends. Germline V lookup: CDR1 SGHRS, CDR2 YFSETQ. This CDR3 is CASSLEAGATEAFF. In DNA, the CDR3 is TGCGCCAGCAGCTTGGAAGCAGGCGCCACTGAAGCTTTCTTT.

The J gene is TRBJ2-1, the V gene TRBV4-1, with a tentative D call TRBD1 (5 bases). With 1 base removed from V and 5 bases from J, the gap between germline ends came to 12 bases. The CDR3 is made up of 15 amino acids. Germline V gene data show CDR1 as MGHRA and CDR2 as YSYEKL. The CDR3 DNA follows: TGCGCCAGCAGCCAAGGCCCAGGGTTGAACAATGAGCAGTTCTTC. Residues: CASSQGPGLNNEQFF.

This chain links TRBV25-1 with TRBJ2-7; TRBD2 agrees at 14 bases. With 5 bases clipped from V and 7 bases from J, the junction kept 10 bases outside the gene matches. Per the germline V gene, CDR1 is MGHDK and CDR2 is SYGVNS. CDR3 size: 16 residues. The chain's CDR3 is CASSPAGLAGAKEQYF. CDR3 coding DNA: TGTGCCAGCAGTCCGGCGGGACTAGCGGGGGCGAAAGAGCAGTACTTC.

Here the CDR3 reads CASGFQFDSRNQPQHF. CDR3 nucleotides: TGTGCTAGTGGTTTCCAGTTCGACAGTAGGAACCAGCCCCAGCATTTT. The rearrangement joins TRBV12-5 to TRBJ1-5, with D possibly matching TRBD1 (5 bases). V was shortened by 3 bases and J by 7 bases, with 19 bases between the two germline ends. The CDR3 consists of 16 residues. From germline, CDR1 is LGHNT and CDR2 FRNRAP.

As concerns this clone: Its ends do not fully match the called genes, so a read error is possible. The chain employs TRBV7-7 and TRBJ2-6; 7 bases fit TRBD1. This CDR3 spans 16 amino acids. Germline assignment: CDR1 SSHAT and CDR2 FNYEAQ (reference sequence). The CDR3 DNA reads as TGTGCTAGCAGCTCCCCACAGGGGTCTGGGGCCAACGTCCTGACTTTC. Translating gives CASSSPQGSGANVLTF.

The chain carries TRBV2 and TRBJ2-5, with D possibly TRBD1 on 6 matching bases. Per the germline V gene, CDR1 is SNHLY and CDR2 is FYNNEI. The V end was cut by 1 base, the J end by 2 bases, with 14 bases between. This CDR3 is built from 16 residues. The CDR3: CASSEGESGAQETQYF. CDR3 nucleotides: TGTGCCAGCAGTGAAGGGGAGTCAGGGGCACAAGAGACCCAGTACTTC. The variable domain in full, completed from reference TRBV2 and TRBJ2-5, reads EPEVTQTPSHQVTQMGQEVILRCVPISNHLYFYWYRQILGQKVEFLVSFYNNEISEKSEIFDDQFSVERPDGSNFTLKIRSTKLEDSAMYFCASSEGESGAQETQYFGPGTRLLVL.

This chain joins TRBV19 and TRBJ1-6; D uncertain. The CDR3 runs 15 residues. Deletions cut 3 bases from V and 5 bases from J, with 11 bases between. From germline, CDR1 is LNHDA and CDR2 SQIVND (reference sequence). DNA for the CDR3: TGTGCCAGTAGTATTTTCGCCGCAGATAATTCACCCCTCCACTTT. This gives the protein CASSIFAADNSPLHF.

The rearrangement links TRBV2 to TRBJ1-3; 12 positions agree with TRBD1. V was pared by 4 bases and J by 0 bases, with 4 bases of the junction left unmatched. The length of the CDR3 is 17 residues. Germline CDR1 is SNHLY and CDR2 is FYNNEI. This CDR3 is CASSVGDRGPSGNTIYF. DNA of the CDR3: TGTGCCAGCAGTGTAGGGGACAGGGGGCCCTCTGGAAACACCATATATTTT. The entire variable domain, with the rest obtained from reference TRBV2 and TRBJ1-3, is as follows: EPEVTQTPSHQVTQMGQEVILRCVPISNHLYFYWYRQILGQKVEFLVSFYNNEISEKSEIFDDQFSVERPDGSNFTLKIRSTKLEDSAMYFCASSVGDRGPSGNTIYFGEGSWLTVV.

CDR3 in DNA: TGTGCCAGCAGTTCGGACAGGGGATCTGGAAACACCATATATTTT. Its translation: CASSSDRGSGNTIYF. The chain carries TRBV6-9 and TRBJ1-3, with 9 bases matching TRBD1. This CDR3 is built from 15 residues. Per germline, CDR1 MNHGY and CDR2 SVAAGI. With 4 bases clipped from V and 1 base from J, the junction kept 2 bases outside the gene matches.